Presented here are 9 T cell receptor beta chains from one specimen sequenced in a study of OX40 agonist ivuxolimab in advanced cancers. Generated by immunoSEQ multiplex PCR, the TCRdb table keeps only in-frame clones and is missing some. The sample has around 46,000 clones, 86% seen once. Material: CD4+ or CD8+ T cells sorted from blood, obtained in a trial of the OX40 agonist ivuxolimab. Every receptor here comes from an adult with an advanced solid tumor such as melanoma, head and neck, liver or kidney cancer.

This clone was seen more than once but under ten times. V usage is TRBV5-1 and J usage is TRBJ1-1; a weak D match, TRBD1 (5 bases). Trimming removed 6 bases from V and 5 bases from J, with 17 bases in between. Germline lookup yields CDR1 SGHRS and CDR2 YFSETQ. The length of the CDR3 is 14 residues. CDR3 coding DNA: TGCGCCAGCATGCTTGGTACGGGACGGACTGAAGCTTTCTTT. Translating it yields CASMLGTGRTEAFF.

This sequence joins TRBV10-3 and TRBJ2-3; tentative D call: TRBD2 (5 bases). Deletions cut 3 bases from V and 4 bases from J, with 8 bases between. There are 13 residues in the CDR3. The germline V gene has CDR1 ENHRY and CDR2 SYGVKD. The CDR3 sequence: CAISEKGADTQYF. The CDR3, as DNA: TGTGCCATCAGTGAAAAGGGAGCAGATACGCAGTATTTT.

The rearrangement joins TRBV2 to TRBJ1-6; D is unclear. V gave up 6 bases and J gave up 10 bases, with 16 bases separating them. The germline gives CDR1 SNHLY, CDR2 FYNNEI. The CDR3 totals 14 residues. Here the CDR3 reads CASSEDPETSPLHF. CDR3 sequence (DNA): TGTGCCAGCAGCGAGGACCCGGAGACCTCACCCCTCCACTTT.

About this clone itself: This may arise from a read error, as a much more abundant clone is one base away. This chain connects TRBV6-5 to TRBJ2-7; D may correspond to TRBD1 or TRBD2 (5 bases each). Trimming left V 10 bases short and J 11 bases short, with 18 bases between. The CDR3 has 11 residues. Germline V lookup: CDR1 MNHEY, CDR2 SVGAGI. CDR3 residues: CANTDGAEEYF. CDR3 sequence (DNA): TGTGCCAACACCGATGGGGCGGAGGAGTACTTC.

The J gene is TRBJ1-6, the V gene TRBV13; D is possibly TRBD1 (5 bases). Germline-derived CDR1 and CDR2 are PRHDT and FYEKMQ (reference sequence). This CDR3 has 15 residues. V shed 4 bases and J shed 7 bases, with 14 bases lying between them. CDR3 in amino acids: CASSYRGLGNSPLHF. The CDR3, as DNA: TGTGCCAGCAGCTACCGGGGCCTAGGGAATTCACCCCTCCACTTT.

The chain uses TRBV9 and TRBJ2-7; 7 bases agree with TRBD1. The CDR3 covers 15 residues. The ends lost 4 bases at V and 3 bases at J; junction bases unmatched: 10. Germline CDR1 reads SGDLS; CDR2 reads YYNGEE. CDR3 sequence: CASSPGQRGGYEQYF. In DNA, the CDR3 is TGTGCCAGCAGCCCGGGACAGCGAGGCGGCTACGAGCAGTACTTC.

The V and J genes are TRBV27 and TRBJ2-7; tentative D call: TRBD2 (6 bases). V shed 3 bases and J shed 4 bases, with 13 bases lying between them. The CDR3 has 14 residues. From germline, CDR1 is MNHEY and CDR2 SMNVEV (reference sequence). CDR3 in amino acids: CASSFEAGTYEQYF. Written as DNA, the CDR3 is TGTGCCAGCAGTTTCGAGGCTGGGACTTACGAGCAGTACTTC.

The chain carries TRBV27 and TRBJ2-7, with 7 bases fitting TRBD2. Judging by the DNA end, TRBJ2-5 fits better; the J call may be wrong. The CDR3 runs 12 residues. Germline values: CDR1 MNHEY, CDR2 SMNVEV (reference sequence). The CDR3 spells CASGREEETQYF. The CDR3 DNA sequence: TGTGCCAGCGGACGGGAGGAAGAGACCCAGTACTTC.

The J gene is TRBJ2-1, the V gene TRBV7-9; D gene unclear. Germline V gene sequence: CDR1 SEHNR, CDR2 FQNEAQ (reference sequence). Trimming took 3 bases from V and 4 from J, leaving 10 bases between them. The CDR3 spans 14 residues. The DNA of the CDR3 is TGTGCCAGCAGCTTTGCGAACCCGTACAATGAGCAGTTCTTC. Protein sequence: CASSFANPYNEQFF.